This entry lists 23 T cell receptor beta chains sequenced from one sample in a study of spatial heterogeneity in lung cancer. The time point here: sample taken at primary tumor resection. No cells were sorted before sequencing. The whole RNA sequenced was extracted from tumor, nontumor lung or frozen PBMC. TCRdb reprocessed the 5' RACE reads with MiXCR, giving one entry per CDR3 protein. The sample has more than 9,000 distinct CDR3 sequences; approximately 6.2% are singletons. The specimen was normal lung tissue next to the tumor, collected at surgery. These receptors originate from a male donor with early-stage non-small cell lung cancer.

By share of the sample, this clonotype is medium-sized (0.01 to 0.1%). This beta chain is a stray sequence in a library constructed for alpha chains; its clone size is not meaningful. CDR3 loop: CASSDRVRTEAFF. CDR3 DNA sequence: TGTGCCAGCAGCGACAGGGTACGAACTGAAGCTTTCTTT. V and J are TRBV27 and TRBJ1-1; TRBD1 matches at 7 bases. The CDR3 runs 13 residues. Germline V lookup: CDR1 MNHEY, CDR2 SMNVEV (reference sequence). The trim removed 6 bases at V and 5 bases at J, leaving 6 bases unmatched.

As for this clonotype: This beta chain represents an off-target read in a library built for alpha chains; its size is of limited meaning. The V gene is TRBV29-1, the J gene TRBJ2-3; the match to TRBD2 covers 9 bases. CDR3 length: 15 amino acids. In germline, CDR1 is SQVTM, CDR2 ANQGSEA. J gave up 4 bases and V 3 bases, and 8 bases lay outside the gene matches. In DNA form, the CDR3 reads TGCAGCGTTGACCGGGCTAGCGGGACGGCAGATACGCAGTATTTT. It specifies CSVDRASGTADTQYF.

This clonotype was seen many times. This beta chain lies outside the target of a library built for alpha chains; its clone size means little. This chain uses TRBV20-1 with TRBJ1-1; D perhaps matches TRBD1 (6 bases). CDR1 and CDR2 (germline): DFQATT, SNEGSKA (reference sequence). Deletions cut 6 bases from V and 1 base from J, with 12 bases between. CDR3 length: 13 amino acids. The CDR3 DNA reads TGCAGTGCACAAACCAGGGGGAACACTGAAGCTTTCTTT. Translation gives CSAQTRGNTEAFF.

This clonotype came up many times. The size of this beta chain means little, since it is a stray read in a library made for alpha chains. This sequence joins TRBV6-2 or TRBV6-3 and TRBJ2-5; 8 nucleotides agree with TRBD1. V lost 5 bases, J lost 7 bases, and 6 bases stayed unmatched. CDR3 length: 13 residues. The germline CDR1 and CDR2 sequences are MNHEY and SVGEGT. CDR3 in DNA: TGTGCCAGCAGTGTGGACAGGGCGGTGACCCAGTACTTC. Translated, it gives CASSVDRAVTQYF.

At least ten counts were recorded for this clonotype. A library prepared for alpha chains yielded this beta chain as an off-target read; its size is of little meaning. This chain links TRBV12-3 or TRBV12-4 with TRBJ2-7, with D tentatively TRBD1 (6 bases). This CDR3 contains 13 residues. The V and J ends lost 6 bases and 6 bases respectively, with 15 bases between them. The CDR3 DNA reads as TGTGCCAGCAGACAGATACAGGGTGGCGAGCAGTACTTC. As protein: CASRQIQGGEQYF.

This clonotype was recorded a few times. Since it is a stray read in a library aimed at alpha chains, this beta chain has a size that is not meaningful. V is TRBV5-1 and J is TRBJ2-1, with 9 positions matching TRBD2. Germline loops: CDR1 SGHRS, CDR2 YFSETQ. This CDR3 region has 15 residues. With 6 bases clipped from V and 7 bases from J, the junction kept 11 bases outside the gene matches. The DNA of the CDR3 is TGCGCCAGCAAGGCTTCGGGGACTAGCTGGAATGAGCAGTTCTTC. Amino acid sequence: CASKASGTSWNEQFF.

This clonotype was counted ten times or more. The library was prepared for alpha chains; this beta chain is a stray read, so its frequency means little. The rearrangement joins TRBV25-1 to TRBJ1-6; D is ambiguous. In germline, CDR1 is MGHDK, CDR2 SYGVNS. The CDR3 covers 13 residues. The V end was cut by 3 bases, the J end by 9 bases, with 9 bases between. The DNA of the CDR3 is TGTGCCAGCAGTGACCTAAGCAGTTCACCCCTCCACTTT. Protein sequence: CASSDLSSSPLHF.

In the case of this clonotype: Because this beta chain is a stray read in a library intended to capture alpha chains, its abundance should not be given much weight. The gene calls are TRBV7-8 and TRBJ1-5; D might be TRBD1 (5 bases). Trimming pared 3 bases from V and 7 bases from J, leaving 7 bases between. CDR1 is SGHVS and CDR2 is FQNEAQ in the germline V gene. The CDR3 sequence is 12 residues long. The CDR3 here is CASSFEGQPQHF. CDR3 DNA: TGTGCCAGCAGCTTCGAGGGGCAGCCCCAGCATTTT.

This clonotype came up many times. A library prepared for alpha chains yielded this beta chain as an off-target read; its size is of little meaning. This rearrangement joins TRBV5-6 to TRBJ2-7, with TRBD2 as a possible D gene (7 bases). V lost 10 bases, J lost 6 bases, and 20 bases lay in between. This CDR3 spans 13 amino acids. CDR1 and CDR2 from the germline V gene are SGHDT and YYEEEE. The CDR3 nucleotides are TGTGCCGGAAGCGGGACACCCCAGAGCGAGCAGTACTTC. Its protein product is CAGSGTPQSEQYF.

With regard to this clonotype: Since it is a stray read in a library aimed at alpha chains, this beta chain has a size that is not meaningful. The chain combines TRBV3-1 with TRBJ2-7; 10 nucleotides match TRBD2. CDR3 length: 16 residues. Trimming took 2 bases from V and 3 from J; bases not matched to a gene: 7. Germline CDR1 and CDR2: LGHDT and YNNKEL (reference sequence). The CDR3 spells CASSQTILAGVYEQYF. CDR3 nucleotide sequence: TGTGCCAGCAGCCAAACAATCCTAGCGGGAGTCTACGAGCAGTACTTC.

As regards this clonotype: Since the library was made to target alpha chains, this beta chain is a stray read and its abundance is not meaningful. The rearrangement joins TRBV7-2 to TRBJ1-1, with D hard to call. The CDR3 runs 14 residues. Trimming took off 4 bases at V and 5 bases at J, with 14 bases between the two ends. In germline, CDR1 is SGHTA, CDR2 FQGNSA. DNA for the CDR3: TGTGCCAGCAGCTCCCTGGCCGGAGGGACTGAAGCTTTCTTT. Protein: CASSSLAGGTEAFF.

A note on this clonotype: The library was prepared for alpha chains; this beta chain is a stray read, so its frequency means little. The chain uses TRBV4-2 and TRBJ2-7, with TRBD1 as a possible D gene (6 bases). CDR1 and CDR2 from the germline V gene are LGHNA and YNFKEQ. V was trimmed by 4 bases and J by 4 bases, leaving 14 bases between them. This CDR3 is 14 amino acids long. The CDR3 coding sequence is TGTGCCAGCAGCCGAGGCAGGGGTGGTTACGAGCAGTACTTC. Translation gives CASSRGRGGYEQYF.

This clonotype is labeled as medium-sized. With the library built for alpha chains, this beta chain is off target and its frequency is not meaningful. Written as DNA, the CDR3 is TGCAGCGTTCATGGACCGGGCTACGAGCAGTACTTC. Encoded protein: CSVHGPGYEQYF. The chain carries TRBV29-1 and TRBJ2-7; D not certain. The CDR3 runs to 12 residues. Germline CDR1 and CDR2: SQVTM and ANQGSEA. V lost 5 bases, J lost 3 bases, and 11 bases lay in between.

This clonotype occurred many times. In a library made to pick up alpha chains, this beta chain is a stray read with a size that means little. V gene TRBV3-1 combines with J gene TRBJ2-7, with 10 bases aligning to TRBD1. Per germline, CDR1 LGHDT and CDR2 YNNKEL (reference sequence). V gave up 4 bases and J gave up 3 bases; unmatched junction bases: 6. The CDR3 covers 15 residues. As DNA, the CDR3 is TGTGCCAGCAGCCCACCCGGGACAGGGGTCTACGAGCAGTACTTC. It translates to CASSPPGTGVYEQYF.

This clonotype has at least ten counts. In a library made to pick up alpha chains, this beta chain is a stray read with a size that means little. This chain joins TRBV5-6 and TRBJ1-2, with D perhaps matching TRBD1 (6 bases). CDR1 and CDR2 (germline): SGHDT, YYEEEE. The CDR3 consists of 15 residues. V lost 4 bases and J lost 2, with 15 bases in between. The CDR3 reads CASSIGGTINYGYTF. The CDR3 region has the DNA TGTGCCAGCAGCATCGGCGGGACAATCAACTATGGCTACACCTTC.

By proportion, this clonotype is medium-sized. Being off target in a library aimed at alpha chains, this beta chain has a size of little meaning. The gene calls are TRBV11-2 and TRBJ1-2, with no clear D. V gave up 0 bases and J gave up 4 bases, with 12 bases separating them. Germline CDR1 reads SGHAT; CDR2 reads FQNNGV. The CDR3 extends over 15 amino acids. Here the CDR3 reads CASSLDRSAVYGYTF. CDR3 sequence (DNA): TGTGCCAGCAGCTTAGATCGGTCGGCTGTCTATGGCTACACCTTC.

There are many counts of this clonotype. The library was prepared for alpha chains; this beta chain is a stray read, so its frequency means little. The genes are TRBV24-1 and TRBJ1-1, with 7 bases that match TRBD1. CDR1 and CDR2 from the germline V gene are KGHDR and SFDVKD. J lost 4 bases, V lost 4 bases, and 5 bases had no gene match. The CDR3 extends over 14 amino acids. The CDR3 sequence: CATSDAGGTTEAFF. CDR3 bases: TGTGCCACCAGTGACGCAGGGGGAACCACTGAAGCTTTCTTT.

Many counts were recorded for this clonotype. Within a library made for alpha chains, this beta chain is off target, and its count is uninformative. The V and J genes are TRBV12-3 or TRBV12-4 and TRBJ2-2; no reliable D call. The CDR3 has 15 residues. With 3 bases removed from V and 4 bases from J, the gap between germline ends came to 12 bases. CDR3 residues: CASSFKATATGELFF. The CDR3 coding sequence is TGTGCCAGCAGTTTTAAGGCAACGGCCACCGGGGAGCTGTTTTTT.

About this clonotype itself: Since the library was made to target alpha chains, this beta chain is a stray read and its abundance is not meaningful. CDR3 nucleotides: TGCGCCAGCAGCCTAAATAGCGGGAGGGTCTACGAGCAGTACTTC. Translation: CASSLNSGRVYEQYF. The chain has TRBV4-1 and TRBJ2-7; 11 nucleotides match TRBD2. The V gene end was trimmed by 4 bases and the J gene end by 3 bases; junction bases not matched to a gene: 5. CDR1 and CDR2 from the germline V gene are MGHRA and YSYEKL. This CDR3 region has 15 residues.

This clonotype occurred a few times. As an off-target read in a library built for alpha chains, this beta chain has a frequency of little significance. V gene TRBV18 combines with J gene TRBJ2-3; TRBD1 matches 12 bases. Germline V gives CDR1 KGHSH, CDR2 LQKENI. J lost 2 bases, V lost 6 bases, and 6 bases had no gene match. The CDR3 is 16 residues long. DNA for the CDR3: TGTGCCAGCTCCCCGGGGACAGGGGGCTACACAGATACGCAGTATTTT. This sequence encodes CASSPGTGGYTDTQYF.

This clonotype was recorded many times. The library was prepared for alpha chains; this beta chain is a stray read, so its frequency means little. The V and J genes are TRBV23-1 and TRBJ2-1, with 14 bases identical to TRBD2. TRBV23-1 is identified as an open reading frame with a role that is uncertain. The CDR3 contains 16 residues. The J segment lost 4 bases and the V segment lost 7 bases, leaving 6 bases of the junction unmatched. CDR3 DNA sequence: TGCGCCAGCATCAAGACTAGCGGGAGGGCATACAATGAGCAGTTCTTC. It specifies CASIKTSGRAYNEQFF.

This clonotype was counted many times. This beta chain came through as a stray read in a library set up for alpha chains, and its size says little. The chain is built from TRBV12-3 or TRBV12-4 and TRBJ2-3; TRBD1 agrees at 9 bases. Unmatched junction bases numbered 12, after V lost 5 bases and J lost 3 bases. This CDR3 has 17 amino acids. CDR3 DNA sequence: TGTGCCAGCAGTCTAAAAACCGGGACAGGGATTACAGATACGCAGTATTTT. This gives the protein CASSLKTGTGITDTQYF.

Regarding this clonotype: This beta chain turned up in a library designed for alpha chains; as an off-target read, its abundance says little. The V gene is TRBV7-6, the J gene TRBJ2-7, with 7 bases lining up with TRBD2. Per germline, CDR1 SGHVS and CDR2 FNYEAQ. This CDR3 has 13 residues. The junction had 4 bases not matched to a gene; V was cut back by 2 bases and J by 6 bases. This chain's CDR3 is CASSLPTSREQYF. CDR3 bases: TGTGCCAGCAGCTTACCGACTAGCCGCGAGCAGTACTTC.